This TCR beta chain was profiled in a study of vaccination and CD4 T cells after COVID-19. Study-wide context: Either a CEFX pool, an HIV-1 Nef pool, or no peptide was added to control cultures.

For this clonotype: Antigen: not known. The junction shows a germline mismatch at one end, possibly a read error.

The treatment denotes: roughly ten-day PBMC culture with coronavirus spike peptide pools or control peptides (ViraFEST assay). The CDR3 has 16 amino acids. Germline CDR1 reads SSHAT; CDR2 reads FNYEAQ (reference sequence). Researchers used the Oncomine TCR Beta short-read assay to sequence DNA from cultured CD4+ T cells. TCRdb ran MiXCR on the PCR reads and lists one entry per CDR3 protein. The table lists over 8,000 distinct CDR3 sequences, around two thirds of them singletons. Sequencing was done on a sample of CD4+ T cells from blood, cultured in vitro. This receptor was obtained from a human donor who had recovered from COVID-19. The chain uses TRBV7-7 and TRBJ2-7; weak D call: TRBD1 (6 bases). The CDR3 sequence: CASSLARTAELCEQYF. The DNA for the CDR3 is TGTGCTAGCAGCTTAGCTCGGACAGCGGAGCTCTGCGAGCAGTACTTC.